These T cell receptor beta chains were read from a single sample in a study of a mutant IDH1 vaccine in newly diagnosed glioma. Sequencing used immunoSEQ multiplex PCR; TCRdb keeps in-frame clones, though not all of them. Of about 67,000 clones listed, approximately 82% are singletons. The input for sequencing was peripheral blood mononuclear cells (PBMCs), taken from a glioma patient treated with radiotherapy, temozolomide or both. Source of these receptors: a woman younger than 35 with glioma. Some clones in this sample may be carry-over from other donors' samples. Both conserved end residues are part of each CDR3. A D gene is named only where the DNA matches it firmly. Where a row states a size, it is once, few, many or the class of an expanded clone; other rows omit it.

D,J,size,V,DNA,CDR3
TRBD2,TRBJ2-7,.,TRBV6-1,TGTGCCAGCAGTGAAGAGACTAGCGACTCCTACGAGCAGTACTTC,CASSEETSDSYEQYF
.,TRBJ1-1,.,TRBV19,TGTGCCAGTAGTATAGGGACAGCTACCTCGGAAGCTTTCTTT,CASSIGTATSEAFF
TRBD1,TRBJ2-2,once,TRBV9,TGTGCCAGCAGCGTCTTACAGGGGACCCAGACCAACACCGGGGAGCTGTTTTTT,CASSVLQGTQTNTGELFF
.,TRBJ1-2,.,TRBV13,TGTGCCAGCAGCTTAGACAGGGACTACACCTTC,CASSLDRDYTF
.,TRBJ2-2,.,TRBV5-1,TGCGCCAGCAGCCCCCGTGGGGGGAGGAGTACCGGGGAGCTGTTTTTT,CASSPRGGRSTGELFF
.,TRBJ2-1,.,TRBV30,TGTGCCTGGAGTGCCCAGGGCCGGTTAATCTACAATGAGCAGTTCTTC,CAWSAQGRLIYNEQFF
TRBD1,TRBJ2-7,.,TRBV11-2,TGTGCCAGCAGCTCCGGGACAGGGACCTACGAGCAGTACTTC,CASSSGTGTYEQYF
.,TRBJ1-2,.,TRBV6-1,TGTGCCAGCAGTGGACCGGGGTCCAGGATTCCTAACTATGGCTACACCTTC,CASSGPGSRIPNYGYTF
.,TRBJ1-1,.,TRBV19,TGTGCCAGTAGCCCCACCGGGACTCAGAACACTGAAGCTTTCTTT,CASSPTGTQNTEAFF
.,TRBJ2-7,.,TRBV7-2,TGTGCCAGCAGCTTAATCCTAGGTTTTAGCTACGAGCAGTACTTC,CASSLILGFSYEQYF
.,TRBJ1-1,.,TRBV19,TGTGCCAGTATCTCCCGGGGGGGGGCTGAAGCTTTCTTT,CASISRGGAEAFF
TRBD2,TRBJ2-7,.,TRBV5-1,TGCGCCAGCAGCCAAGCGGGAAGCTCCTACGAGCAGTACTTC,CASSQAGSSYEQYF
.,TRBJ1-2,.,TRBV7-9,TGTGCCAGCACCCGGTTGGGGGGAAACTATGGCTACACCTTC,CASTRLGGNYGYTF
.,TRBJ2-5,.,TRBV30,TGTGCCTGGAGTGTACTAGGGATTAAGACCCAGTACTTC,CAWSVLGIKTQYF
.,TRBJ1-5,.,TRBV29-1,TGCAGCTTCCAGGGGACTGACAATCAGCCCCAGCATTTT,CSFQGTDNQPQHF
.,TRBJ2-7,once,TRBV5-6,TGTGCCAGCAGCCGGGTCGGGCGTTTAGACGACGAGCAGTACTTC,CASSRVGRLDDEQYF
TRBD2,TRBJ2-7,.,TRBV30,TGTGCCTGGAGTGGGGGTAGGGGACTAGCGTGGGAGCAGTACTTC,CAWSGGRGLAWEQYF
TRBD1,TRBJ2-6,.,TRBV27,TGTGCCAGCAGCAAAAACGGACAGGGGCCCTTCCGGGCCAACGTCCTGACTTTC,CASSKNGQGPFRANVLTF
TRBD1,TRBJ1-4,.,TRBV4-2,TGTGCCAGCAGCCAAGATGGAGACAGGGGCCGTGAAAAACTGTTTTTT,CASSQDGDRGREKLFF
.,TRBJ2-3,.,TRBV29-1,TGCAGCGTTGAAGAAGGGCGCAGGGGACCTAGCACAGATACGCAGTATTTT,CSVEEGRRGPSTDTQYF
.,TRBJ2-5,.,TRBV18,TGTGCCAGCTCATCCCCGGGACATATGACCCAGTACTTC,CASSSPGHMTQYF
.,TRBJ2-5,.,TRBV5-8,TGTGCCAGCAGCTTGTGGGGGACACAAGAGACCCAGTACTTC,CASSLWGTQETQYF
TRBD1,TRBJ2-3,.,TRBV19,TGTGCCAGTAGTACCGGGACAGGGGGACGCACAGATACGCAGTATTTT,CASSTGTGGRTDTQYF
TRBD1,TRBJ1-1,.,TRBV6-1,TGTGCCAGCACCACGAGGGGGCTGAACACTGAAGCTTTCTTT,CASTTRGLNTEAFF
TRBD1,TRBJ2-1,.,TRBV5-1,TGCGCCAGCAGCTTGGGATTGACAGGGCCGGGCAATGAGCAGTTCTTC,CASSLGLTGPGNEQFF
TRBD1,TRBJ2-5,few,TRBV15,TGTGCCACCAGCAGAGGACGGACAGGGGGCGCGAAGACCCAGTACTTC,CATSRGRTGGAKTQYF
.,TRBJ1-4,.,TRBV29-1,TGCAGCGTTGGGGCAGGGAGTAAGGAAAAACTGTTTTTT,CSVGAGSKEKLFF
.,TRBJ1-1,.,TRBV6-4,TGTGCCAGCAGTAACCGTGCCGGCACTGAAGCTTTCTTT,CASSNRAGTEAFF
TRBD1,TRBJ1-2,.,TRBV29-1,TGCAGCGTTCACGGTGAGGGGGCCGGTGGCTACACCTTC,CSVHGEGAGGYTF
.,TRBJ1-2,.,TRBV6-4,TGTGCCAGCAGCGATTTCAATGGCTACACCTTC,CASSDFNGYTF
.,TRBJ2-4,.,TRBV9,TGTGCCAGCAGCGTAGCCGGCAGGGGAGACAAAAACATTCAGTACTTC,CASSVAGRGDKNIQYF
TRBD1,TRBJ1-2,.,TRBV29-1,TGCAGCGTTGACGGCAGGGGGCTTACTAACTATGGCTACACCTTC,CSVDGRGLTNYGYTF
.,TRBJ2-1,.,TRBV7-9,TGTGCCAGCAGCCCCCCGGGGCGACTAGAGAATGAGCAGTTCTTC,CASSPPGRLENEQFF
.,TRBJ2-5,.,TRBV7-9,TGTGCCAGCAGCTTAGTAGGGAACAGGGAAGGAGAGACCCAGTACTTC,CASSLVGNREGETQYF
.,TRBJ1-1,.,TRBV5-1,TGCGCCAGCAGCCTAGCGAACACTGAAGCTTTCTTT,CASSLANTEAFF
.,TRBJ1-5,.,TRBV9,TGTGCCAGCAGCCCCCGAGGAGGGGTTCATCAGCCCCAGCATTTT,CASSPRGGVHQPQHF
TRBD1,TRBJ1-2,once,TRBV10-3,TGTGCCATCAGTGATTCATTGACAGGGAATAACTATGGCTACACCTTC,CAISDSLTGNNYGYTF
.,TRBJ2-5,.,TRBV5-1,TGCGCCAGCAGCTTGGCGGGCGGGGTCGGGGAGACCCAGTACTTC,CASSLAGGVGETQYF
TRBD2,TRBJ2-1,.,TRBV7-9,TGTGCCAGCAGCTTGGGGGGGGGAGCGGAGCAGTTCTTC,CASSLGGGAEQFF
.,TRBJ2-3,.,TRBV7-9,TGTGCCAGCAGCTTAGGTTCTAGCCCAGATACGCAGTATTTT,CASSLGSSPDTQYF
.,TRBJ1-5,.,TRBV19,TGTGCCAGTACCTTGTTGGAAGGAGGTCAGCCCCAGCATTTT,CASTLLEGGQPQHF
TRBD1,TRBJ2-7,.,TRBV30,TGTGCCTGGACTCCGCCGGGGACAGGGGCCTACGAGCAGTACTTC,CAWTPPGTGAYEQYF
TRBD2,TRBJ2-2,.,TRBV5-4,TGTGCCAGCAGTCAAGGACTAGCAATCAGCACCGGGGAGCTGTTTTTT,CASSQGLAISTGELFF
.,TRBJ1-2,.,TRBV4-1,TGCGCCAGCAGCCAAGATGGGCTCTATGGCTACACCTTC,CASSQDGLYGYTF
TRBD1,TRBJ2-2,.,TRBV19,TGTGCCAGTAGTTGGGGACAGGGTTCTACCGGGGAGCTGTTTTTT,CASSWGQGSTGELFF
TRBD2,TRBJ2-3,.,TRBV19,TGTGCCAGTAGTCCCCGGGCTAGCGGGAACACAGATACGCAGTATTTT,CASSPRASGNTDTQYF
.,TRBJ1-4,once,TRBV9,TGTGCCAGCAGCCCTACAGGGACAACTAATGAAAAACTGTTTTTT,CASSPTGTTNEKLFF
TRBD1,TRBJ2-7,.,TRBV9,TGTGCCAGCAGCCCAGGACAGGCCTCCTACGAGCAGTACTTC,CASSPGQASYEQYF
TRBD2,TRBJ2-1,once,TRBV9,TGTGCCAGCAGCGCCCTAGCGGGTCCCCCCGATGAGCAGTTCTTC,CASSALAGPPDEQFF
.,TRBJ1-2,.,TRBV19,TGTGCCAGTAGTATGGAGGTCAGCTCCTACTATGGCTACACCTTC,CASSMEVSSYYGYTF
.,TRBJ2-5,.,TRBV14,TGTGCCAGCAGCGCCAGCGGGCCTCTACGTCCTTTCCAAGAGACCCAGTACTTC,CASSASGPLRPFQETQYF
TRBD1,TRBJ1-5,.,TRBV7-2,TGTGCCAGCAGCTTAGTAGGGGGCGGAAATCAGCCCCAGCATTTT,CASSLVGGGNQPQHF